This T cell receptor (beta chain) originates from a study of patients and donors after allogeneic stem cell transplantation. MiXCR was run by TCRdb on the RT-PCR reads, yielding one entry per CDR3 protein. Among about 1,600 distinct CDR3 sequences listed, 7.2% were seen once. This clonotype counts as medium-sized. Germline V lookup: CDR1 SGHDT, CDR2 YYEEEE. Trimming took 4 bases from V and 4 from J, leaving 12 bases between them. The CDR3 covers 13 residues. The gene calls are TRBV5-6 and TRBJ2-7, with a tentative D call TRBD1 (6 bases). Material: blood, either unsorted or a sorted T cell fraction (not recorded which). The clonotype comes from a human donor who was either an allogeneic HSCT recipient or a stem cell or donor lymphocyte infusion donor (not recorded which). It is not recorded whose cells these are; they may come from a transplant donor. The chain's CDR3 is CASSIGQSYEQYF. The CDR3, as DNA: TGTGCCAGCAGCATAGGACAGTCTTACGAGCAGTACTTC.